The rows below give T cell receptor beta chains drawn from one sample of a study of shared clonotypes between healthy human individuals. Here immunoSEQ multiplex PCR was the method, and the copy in TCRdb shows in-frame clones only, minus some. Of approximately 2,000,000 clones in the sample, just over 90% were seen once. The sample taken for sequencing was naive CD8+ T cells from PBMCs. Receptors originate from a man aged 18-30 years in good health. Some clones in this sample may be carry-over from other donors' samples. Each CDR3 is given with its conserved first and last residue. Expanded clones are given a class, and other clones once, few, many or no size at all.

cdr3_aa | v_call | clone_size | j_call
CASSLGQGGTQYF | TRBV11-3 | . | TRBJ2-5
CASSQDTGRNTGELFF | TRBV14 | . | TRBJ2-2
CASSPDRLPGAQHF | TRBV18 | . | TRBJ1-5
CASSKATGLFYEQYF | TRBV28 | . | TRBJ2-7
CATSMTYNEKLFF | TRBV15 | . | TRBJ1-4
CASSLQGFDQPQHF | TRBV7-9 | . | TRBJ1-5
CASSLTGGSYNEQFF | TRBV27 | once | TRBJ2-1
CATLATAGDSYEQYF | TRBV2 | . | TRBJ2-7
CASRPLSSALYNEQFF | TRBV4-2 | . | TRBJ2-1
CASSLDGYGYTF | TRBV5-6 | . | TRBJ1-2
CASSFGTDGYTF | TRBV7-9 | . | TRBJ1-2
CASNILTGTPGYTF | TRBV19 | . | TRBJ1-2
CASSAGTSGRFYEQYF | TRBV11-2 | once | TRBJ2-7
CASSLGGRAGDETQYF | TRBV11-3 | . | TRBJ2-5
CASGISPGVNTEAFF | TRBV5-1 | . | TRBJ1-1
CASRGQGTVYEQYF | TRBV28 | . | TRBJ2-7
CASSLTRDTEAFF | TRBV5-4 | . | TRBJ1-1
CASSPSGSVVYEQYF | TRBV7-8 | . | TRBJ2-7
CASSFGDILNTEAFF | TRBV5-1 | . | TRBJ1-1
CASSVGRQGEQYF | TRBV9 | . | TRBJ2-7
CSVVTGGSFYNEQFF | TRBV29-1 | once | TRBJ2-1
CASRTSANPGGNYGYTF | TRBV5-1 | . | TRBJ1-2
CASSFLEAGEQFF | TRBV7-3 | . | TRBJ2-1
CASSFFLNTGELFF | TRBV27 | . | TRBJ2-2
CASILRQGGYTEAFF | TRBV19 | few | TRBJ1-1
CASSLVRQLSTDTQYF | TRBV11-2 | once | TRBJ2-3